The 14 T cell receptor beta chains given below trace back to one sample, sequenced in a study of blood T cell repertoires in COVID-19 (dated by TCRdb to 2020 to 2022). The library relied on the immunoSEQ multiplex PCR assay. The table was pulled from immuneACCESS by TCRdb, which kept in-frame rearrangements only. Such tables lose some clones; where checked, under half of the loss comes from unresolved V genes, and the rest has no known cause. The sample includes 250,000 to 300,000 clones, with 91% observed a single time. Of the sample, 1.2% falls within the top ten clones. Material: PBMCs or T cells enriched from blood (not recorded which). The receptors originated from a human donor in a cohort exposed to, infected with or recovered from COVID-19 (not recorded which). The donor label of this sample is uncertain.

The genes are TRBV7-8 and TRBJ1-2, with D possibly matching TRBD1 (6 bases). This CDR3 has 15 residues. Germline V gene data show CDR1 as SGHVS and CDR2 as FQNEAQ. Deletions cut 0 bases from V and 2 bases from J, with 10 bases between. The CDR3 nucleotides are TGTGCCAGCAGCTTAGCCGGACAGCTAAACTATGGCTACACCTTC. This sequence encodes CASSLAGQLNYGYTF.

The chain combines TRBV2 with TRBJ2-5; no reliable D call. The CDR3 loop spans 11 amino acids. Trimming left V 3 bases short and J 5 bases short, with 4 bases between. CDR1 and CDR2 from the germline V gene are SNHLY and FYNNEI. The CDR3, as DNA: TGTGCCAGCAGTGAGCAGGAGACCCAGTACTTC. This sequence encodes CASSEQETQYF.

The genes are TRBV5-1 and TRBJ1-1, with 8 positions matching TRBD1. Per the germline V gene, CDR1 is SGHRS and CDR2 is YFSETQ. The CDR3 loop spans 15 amino acids. Losses at the gene ends were 5 bases for V and 4 bases for J; bases not matched to a gene: 10. The CDR3 region is CASSFTVDRATEAFF. The CDR3, as DNA: TGCGCCAGCAGTTTTACCGTGGACAGGGCCACTGAAGCTTTCTTT. Combining the CDR3 with reference TRBV5-1 and TRBJ1-1 gives the whole variable domain KAGVTQTPRYLIKTRGQQVTLSCSPISGHRSVSWYQQTPGQGLQFLFEYFSETQRNKGNFPGRFSGRQFSNSRSEMNVSTLELGDSALYLCASSFTVDRATEAFFGQGTRLTVV.

The rearrangement uses TRBV5-4 and TRBJ2-5; 7 bases line up with TRBD2. Germline V gene lookup returns CDR1 SGHNT and CDR2 YYREEE (reference sequence). The CDR3 is made up of 17 amino acids. V gave up 4 bases and J gave up 5 bases; unmatched junction bases: 17. CDR3: CASSTARERGFGETQYF. As DNA, the CDR3 is TGTGCCAGCAGCACAGCTCGAGAGCGGGGTTTCGGGGAGACCCAGTACTTC.

The genes are TRBV16 and TRBJ2-7; TRBD1 matches at 8 bases. Germline V gene data show CDR1 as KGHSY and CDR2 as FQNENV. The CDR3 is made up of 14 amino acids. V was clipped by 0 bases and J by 5 bases; unmatched bases: 3. CDR3 DNA: TGTGCCAGCAGCCAATCGGGACAGGAAGACGAGCAGTACTTC. It codes for CASSQSGQEDEQYF.

The chain employs TRBV19 and TRBJ2-7; 9 positions agree with TRBD2. Germline lookup yields CDR1 LNHDA and CDR2 SQIVND (reference sequence). V lost 10 bases and J lost 2; bases outside the gene matches: 12. CDR3 length: 15 residues. The CDR3 protein is CATSGGGGGTYEQYF. Written as DNA, the CDR3 is TGTGCCACTTCGGGTGGCGGGGGGGGAACCTACGAGCAGTACTTC.

The chain combines TRBV19 with TRBJ2-3; TRBD1 matches at 11 bases. CDR3 size: 13 residues. The J segment lost 7 bases and the V segment lost 9 bases, leaving 6 bases of the junction unmatched. Germline V lookup: CDR1 LNHDA, CDR2 SQIVND (reference sequence). The CDR3 loop reads CASTDRGLYTQYF. In nucleotides, the CDR3 is TGTGCCAGCACGGACAGGGGGCTCTATACGCAGTATTTT. Supplemented by reference TRBV19 and TRBJ2-3, the full variable domain reads DGGITQSPKYLFRKEGQNVTLSCEQNLNHDAMYWYRQDPGQGLRLIYYSQIVNDFQKGDIAEGYSVSREKKESFPLTVTSAQKNPTAFYLCASTDRGLYTQYFGPGTRLTVL.

The chain is built from TRBV6-5 and TRBJ2-7; possible D gene TRBD1, 6 bases. Germline loops: CDR1 MNHEY, CDR2 SVGAGI. The V gene lost 2 bases and the J gene lost 6 bases, with 14 bases spanning the gap. This CDR3 has 14 residues. As DNA, the CDR3 is TGTGCCAGCAGTTACCCCGGGGAAGGGGGCGAGCAGTACTTC. This encodes CASSYPGEGGEQYF.

The chain joins TRBV10-1 to TRBJ1-2; no clear D. The CDR3 spans 13 residues. Germline V gene lookup returns CDR1 WNHNN and CDR2 SYGVQD (reference sequence). With 2 bases removed from V and 3 bases from J, the gap between germline ends came to 7 bases. The chain's CDR3 is CASSEARDYGYTF. CDR3 coding DNA: TGCGCCAGCAGTGAGGCACGGGACTATGGCTACACCTTC.

This clone was observed a handful of times. The genes are TRBV12-3 or TRBV12-4 and TRBJ1-2; maybe TRBD1 (6 bases). The CDR3 is made up of 13 amino acids. Trimming took 6 bases from V and 6 from J, leaving 14 bases between them. CDR3 nucleotide sequence: TGTGCCAGCAGCTTCCGGGGGGCGGATGGCTACACCTTC. Protein product: CASSFRGADGYTF.

V is TRBV5-4 and J is TRBJ1-4; D gene uncertain. This CDR3 has 16 amino acids. CDR1 is SGHNT, CDR2 YYREEE, per germline (reference sequence). The ends were cut back, 0 bases at V and 2 bases at J, with 11 bases in the middle. CDR3 in amino acids: CASSLGGYPTNEKLFF. The CDR3 DNA is TGTGCCAGCAGCTTGGGAGGTTACCCTACTAATGAAAAACTGTTTTTT.

The V call is TRBV7-9, the J call TRBJ1-1; D unclear. Trimming cost V 1 base and J 1 base, with 10 bases left between them. The germline V gene has CDR1 SEHNR and CDR2 FQNEAQ (reference sequence). CDR3 length equals 15 residues. The CDR3 nucleotides are TGTGCCAGCAGCTTAGGTTCCCAGAAGAACACTGAAGCTTTCTTT. Translated, it gives CASSLGSQKNTEAFF.

This rearrangement joins TRBV9 to TRBJ2-3, with 7 bases matching TRBD2. The J segment lost 3 bases and the V segment lost 0 bases, leaving 4 bases of the junction unmatched. This CDR3 is built from 15 residues. Germline V gene sequence: CDR1 SGDLS, CDR2 YYNGEE. In DNA, the CDR3 is TGTGCCAGCAGCGTAGGCGGGGGATCGACAGATACGCAGTATTTT. Protein product: CASSVGGGSTDTQYF.

The chain has TRBV25-1 and TRBJ2-7; 12 bases align to TRBD1. V shed 3 bases and J 7 bases; nucleotides not matched to a gene: 4. This CDR3 has 14 residues. Germline CDR1 is MGHDK and CDR2 is SYGVNS. The CDR3 loop reads CASSEGQGAQEQYF. In DNA form, the CDR3 reads TGTGCCAGCAGTGAGGGACAGGGGGCGCAGGAGCAGTACTTC.